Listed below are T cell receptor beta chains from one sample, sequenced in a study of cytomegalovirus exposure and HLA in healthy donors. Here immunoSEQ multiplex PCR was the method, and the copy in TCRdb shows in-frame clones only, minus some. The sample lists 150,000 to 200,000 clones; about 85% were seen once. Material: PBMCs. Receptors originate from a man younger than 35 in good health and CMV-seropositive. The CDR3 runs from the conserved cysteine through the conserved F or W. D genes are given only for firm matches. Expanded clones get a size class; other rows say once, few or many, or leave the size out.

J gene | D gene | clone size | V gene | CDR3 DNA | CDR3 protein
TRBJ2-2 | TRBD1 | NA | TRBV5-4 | TGTGCCAGCAGGTCAGACAGGGGTGGTACCGGGGAGCTGTTTTTT | CASRSDRGGTGELFF
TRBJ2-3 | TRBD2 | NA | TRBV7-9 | TGTGCCAGCGACGCGGGGGGGCTATTAGATACGCAGTATTTT | CASDAGGLLDTQYF
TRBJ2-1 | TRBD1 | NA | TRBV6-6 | TGTGCCAGCAATCTAGGACAGGCTCCAAATGAGCAGTTCTTC | CASNLGQAPNEQFF
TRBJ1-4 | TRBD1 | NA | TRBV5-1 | TGCGCCAGCAGCGGAGGGACAGGAACGGGGGCAAAACTGTTTTTT | CASSGGTGTGAKLFF
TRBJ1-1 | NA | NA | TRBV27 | TGTGCCAGCAGTTTATTTGGGGCGGGGGGGGCAGCTTTCTTT | CASSLFGAGGAAFF
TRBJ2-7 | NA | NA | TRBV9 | TGTGCCAGCAGCGTAGTGGGCAGCTCCCTCGAGCAGTACTTC | CASSVVGSSLEQYF
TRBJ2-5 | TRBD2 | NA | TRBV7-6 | TGTGCCAGCAGCTTAGATGGAACTAGCGGAAGACAAGAGACCCAGTACTTC | CASSLDGTSGRQETQYF
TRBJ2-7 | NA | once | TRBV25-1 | TGTGCCAGCAGTGAACCAGGAGGCTACGAGCAGTACTTC | CASSEPGGYEQYF
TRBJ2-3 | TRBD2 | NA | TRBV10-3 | TGTGCCATCAGTGAGGGGGCTAGCGGGGGGAGCACAGATACGCAGTATTTT | CAISEGASGGSTDTQYF
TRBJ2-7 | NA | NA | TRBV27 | TGTGCCAGGGATAAGCGGCGGGGAATTGTCCACGAGCAGTACTTC | CARDKRRGIVHEQYF
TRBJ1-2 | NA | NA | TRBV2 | TGTGCCAGCAGTGGGACAGTCTATGGCTACACCTTC | CASSGTVYGYTF
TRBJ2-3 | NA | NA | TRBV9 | TGTGCCAGCAGCAGAGAAGGGGGGGGCTGGACAGATACGCAGTATTTT | CASSREGGGWTDTQYF
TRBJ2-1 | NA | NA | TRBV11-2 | TGTGCCAGCAGCTCCCGACTCTCGGGGGATGAGCAGTTCTTC | CASSSRLSGDEQFF
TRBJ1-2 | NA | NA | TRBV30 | TGTGCCTGGAGTGGTGAGGGTAACTATGGCTACACCTTC | CAWSGEGNYGYTF
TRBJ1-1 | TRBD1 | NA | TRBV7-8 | TGTGCCAGCAGCTTAGCGGGGACAGGGGGAACTGAAGCTTTCTTT | CASSLAGTGGTEAFF
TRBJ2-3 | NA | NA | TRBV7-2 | TGTGCCAGCAGCTCGTGGACTACCGCGGCCTCTGGTACGCAGTATTTT | CASSSWTTAASGTQYF
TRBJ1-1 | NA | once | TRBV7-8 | TGTGCCAGCAGCTTAGGTACAATGAACACTGAAGCTTTCTTT | CASSLGTMNTEAFF